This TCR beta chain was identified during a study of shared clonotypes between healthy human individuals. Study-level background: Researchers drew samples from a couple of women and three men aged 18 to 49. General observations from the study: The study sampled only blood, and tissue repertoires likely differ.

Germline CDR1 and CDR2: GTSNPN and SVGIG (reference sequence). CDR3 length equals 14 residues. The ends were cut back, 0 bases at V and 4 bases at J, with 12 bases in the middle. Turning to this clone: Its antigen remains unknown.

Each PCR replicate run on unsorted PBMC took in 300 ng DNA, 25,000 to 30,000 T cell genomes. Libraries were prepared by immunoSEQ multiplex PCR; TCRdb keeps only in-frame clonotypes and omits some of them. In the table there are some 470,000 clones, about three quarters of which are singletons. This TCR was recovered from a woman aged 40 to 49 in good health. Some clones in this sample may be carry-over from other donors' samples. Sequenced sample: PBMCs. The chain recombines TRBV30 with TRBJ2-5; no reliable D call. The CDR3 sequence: CAWSVESRSETQYF. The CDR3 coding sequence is TGTGCCTGGAGTGTTGAGTCCCGCTCAGAGACCCAGTACTTC.